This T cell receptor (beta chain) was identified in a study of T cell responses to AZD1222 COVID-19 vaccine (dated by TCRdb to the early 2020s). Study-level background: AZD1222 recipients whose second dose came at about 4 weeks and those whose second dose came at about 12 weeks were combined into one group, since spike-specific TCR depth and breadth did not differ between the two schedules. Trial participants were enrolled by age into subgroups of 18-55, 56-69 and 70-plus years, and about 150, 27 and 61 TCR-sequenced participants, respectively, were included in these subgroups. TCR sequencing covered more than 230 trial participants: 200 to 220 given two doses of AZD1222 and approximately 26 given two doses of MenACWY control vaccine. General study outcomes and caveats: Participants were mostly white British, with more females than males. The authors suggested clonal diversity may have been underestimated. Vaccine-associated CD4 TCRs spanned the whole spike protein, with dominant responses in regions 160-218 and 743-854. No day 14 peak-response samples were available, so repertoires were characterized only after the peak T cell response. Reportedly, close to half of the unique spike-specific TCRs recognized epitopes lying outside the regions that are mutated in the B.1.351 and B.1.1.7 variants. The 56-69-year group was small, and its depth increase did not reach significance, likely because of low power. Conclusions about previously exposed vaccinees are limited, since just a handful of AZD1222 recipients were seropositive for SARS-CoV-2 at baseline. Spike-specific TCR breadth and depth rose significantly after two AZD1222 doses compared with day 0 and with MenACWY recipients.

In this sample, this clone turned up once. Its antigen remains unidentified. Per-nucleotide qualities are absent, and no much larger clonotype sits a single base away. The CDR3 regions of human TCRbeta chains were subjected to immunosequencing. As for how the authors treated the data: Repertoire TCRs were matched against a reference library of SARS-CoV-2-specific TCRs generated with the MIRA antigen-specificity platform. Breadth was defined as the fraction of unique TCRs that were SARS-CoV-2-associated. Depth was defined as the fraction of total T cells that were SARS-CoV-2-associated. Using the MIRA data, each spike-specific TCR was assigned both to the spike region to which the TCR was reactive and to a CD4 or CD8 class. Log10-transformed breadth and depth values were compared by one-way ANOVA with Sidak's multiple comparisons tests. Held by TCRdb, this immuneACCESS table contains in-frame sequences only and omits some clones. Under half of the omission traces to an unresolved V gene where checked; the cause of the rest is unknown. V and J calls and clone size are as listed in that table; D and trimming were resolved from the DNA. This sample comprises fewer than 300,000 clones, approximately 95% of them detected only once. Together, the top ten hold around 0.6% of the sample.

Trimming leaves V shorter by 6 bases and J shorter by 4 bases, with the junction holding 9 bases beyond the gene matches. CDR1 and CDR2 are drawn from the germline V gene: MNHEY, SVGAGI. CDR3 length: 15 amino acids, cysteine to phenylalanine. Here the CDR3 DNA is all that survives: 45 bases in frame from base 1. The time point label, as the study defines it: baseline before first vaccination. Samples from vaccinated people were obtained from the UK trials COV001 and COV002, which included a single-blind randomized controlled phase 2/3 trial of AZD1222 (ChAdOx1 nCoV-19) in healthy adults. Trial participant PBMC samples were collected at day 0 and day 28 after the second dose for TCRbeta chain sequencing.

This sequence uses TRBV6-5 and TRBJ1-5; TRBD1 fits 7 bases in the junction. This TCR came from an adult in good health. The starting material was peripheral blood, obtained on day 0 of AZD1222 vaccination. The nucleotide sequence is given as TGTGCCAGCAGCCAGACAGGGAAGGCGAATCAGCCCCAGCATTTT. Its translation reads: CASSQTGKANQPQHF.